The 19 T cell receptor beta chains below come from one sample, sequenced in a study of blood T cell repertoires in COVID-19. The table came from immunoSEQ multiplex PCR; TCRdb's copy has only in-frame clones and leaves some out. The sample contains more than 150,000 clones, around 84% of which appear only once. The material sequenced was peripheral blood. The receptors stem from a woman between 45 and 60 years old with acute or convalescent COVID-19.

The chain couples TRBV6-1 to TRBJ1-6, with D possibly TRBD1 on 6 matching bases. Germline-derived CDR1 and CDR2 are MNHNS and SASEGT. Trimming removed 4 bases from V and 3 bases from J, with 13 bases in between. This CDR3 spans 16 amino acids. CDR3 DNA: TGTGCCAGCAGTGGGACAGCGGGATTCTATAATTCACCCCTCCACTTT. Encoded protein: CASSGTAGFYNSPLHF.

This sequence joins TRBV9 and TRBJ2-3; 7 bases line up with TRBD1. The CDR3 extends over 17 amino acids. J gave up 0 bases and V 0 bases, and 7 bases lay outside the gene matches. Per germline, CDR1 SGDLS and CDR2 YYNGEE. The CDR3 loop is CASSVGAGGTSTDTQYF. Here the CDR3 DNA reads TGTGCCAGCAGCGTAGGGGCAGGGGGAACTAGCACAGATACGCAGTATTTT.

The V gene is TRBV7-2, the J gene TRBJ2-7, with D perhaps matching TRBD2 (6 bases). CDR1 SGHTA and CDR2 FQGNSA come from the germline V gene. The CDR3 loop spans 14 amino acids. V lost 5 bases to trimming and J lost 4 bases, with 15 bases between them. In DNA form, the CDR3 reads TGTGCCAGCAGCAACGGGCGGGAAGAATACGAGCAGTACTTC. This gives the protein CASSNGREEYEQYF.

The rearrangement links TRBV2 to TRBJ1-5; 7 nucleotides line up with TRBD1. The CDR3 is made up of 15 amino acids. J was trimmed by 0 bases and V by 6 bases; bases with no gene match: 5. Germline V gene sequence: CDR1 SNHLY, CDR2 FYNNEI. The CDR3: CASRGDSYSNQPQHF. Written as DNA, the CDR3 is TGTGCCAGCAGAGGGGACAGCTATAGCAATCAGCCCCAGCATTTT.

This clone was counted only a few times. The chain joins TRBV30 to TRBJ1-2; D is possibly TRBD1 (5 bases). V was trimmed by 1 base and J by 1 base, leaving 13 bases between them. CDR3 length: 15 amino acids. Germline V gene data show CDR1 as GTSNPN and CDR2 as SVGIG (reference sequence). CDR3 nucleotide sequence: TGTGCCTGGAGTGCCTCCCCGGGGGGTAACTATGGCTACACCTTC. Protein: CAWSASPGGNYGYTF.

The chain carries TRBV9 and TRBJ2-2, with TRBD1 matching over 7 bases. CDR3 size: 19 residues. V dropped 0 bases and J dropped 7; count of bases not matched to a gene: 18. Germline V gene lookup returns CDR1 SGDLS and CDR2 YYNGEE. CDR3 coding DNA: TGTGCCAGCAGCGTAGAGGGCCCCGTTTGGCAGGGGGATGTCGGGGAGCTGTTTTTT. Translation gives CASSVEGPVWQGDVGELFF.

V and J are TRBV7-9 and TRBJ2-7; TRBD2 matches at 9 bases. The CDR3 loop spans 15 amino acids. The V gene end was trimmed by 5 bases and the J gene end by 3 bases; junction bases not matched to a gene: 8. Germline lookup yields CDR1 SEHNR and CDR2 FQNEAQ (reference sequence). CDR3 sequence: CASSPGLAQDYEQYF. In DNA, the CDR3 is TGTGCCAGCAGCCCCGGACTAGCGCAAGACTACGAGCAGTACTTC.

The rearrangement uses TRBV3-1 (or the pseudogene TRBV3-2) and TRBJ1-2; 9 positions match TRBD1. J gave up 8 bases and V 0 bases, and 4 bases lay outside the gene matches. This CDR3 comprises 14 residues. Per germline, CDR1 LGHDT and CDR2 YNNKEL (reference sequence). The CDR3 nucleotides read TGTGCCAGCAGCCAAGACGGGACAGGGAAGGGCTACACCTTC. The encoded protein is CASSQDGTGKGYTF.

This clone was detected once. In the same sample, other DNA sequences code for this CDR3. The gene calls are TRBV7-9 and TRBJ1-2; 8 nucleotides line up with TRBD1. V shed 1 base and J 0 bases; nucleotides not matched to a gene: 1. CDR1 SEHNR and CDR2 FQNEAQ come from the germline V gene (reference sequence). This CDR3 spans 15 amino acids. CDR3 DNA sequence: TGTGCCAGCAGCTTAGGACAGGGGACTAACTATGGCTACACCTTC. This codes for CASSLGQGTNYGYTF.

CDR3 bases: TGTGCCAGCAGCTCCATTAGCGGGACTTACAATGAGCAGTTCTTC. Translating gives CASSSISGTYNEQFF. The rearrangement links TRBV3-1 (or the pseudogene TRBV3-2) to TRBJ2-1, with 8 nucleotides matching TRBD2. This CDR3 spans 15 amino acids. The V and J ends lost 5 bases and 4 bases, in that order; junction bases with no gene match: 7. CDR1 and CDR2 from the germline V gene are LGHDT and YNNKEL (reference sequence).

The chain recombines TRBV6-1 with TRBJ1-1; 8 bases agree with TRBD1. The CDR3 has 15 residues. J gave up 5 bases and V 2 bases, and 7 bases lay outside the gene matches. Per germline, CDR1 MNHNS and CDR2 SASEGT. CDR3 sequence (DNA): TGTGCCAGCAGTGAACAGGGGGCGCTGGGGACTGAAGCTTTCTTT. Protein: CASSEQGALGTEAFF.

The rearrangement uses TRBV28 and TRBJ1-4; TRBD1 aligns across 7 bases. With V trimmed by 3 bases and J by 3 bases, 1 base remained unmatched. This CDR3 has 14 amino acids. Germline CDR1 reads MDHEN; CDR2 reads SYDVKM. CDR3 sequence: CASSFQGANEKLFF. CDR3 nucleotide sequence: TGTGCCAGCAGTTTCCAGGGGGCTAATGAAAAACTGTTTTTT.

The gene calls are TRBV6-5 and TRBJ1-2; TRBD1 matches 9 bases. With V trimmed by 6 bases and J by 5 bases, 10 bases remained unmatched. The CDR3 runs 15 residues. Germline V gives CDR1 MNHEY, CDR2 SVGAGI. The CDR3 sequence: CASRREQGAEYGYTF. CDR3 nucleotides: TGTGCCAGCAGACGAGAACAGGGGGCAGAATATGGCTACACCTTC.

The rearrangement uses TRBV28 and TRBJ2-1, with TRBD2 as a possible D gene (6 bases). CDR3 length equals 18 residues. Trimming took off 8 bases at V and 0 bases at J, with 23 bases between the two ends. CDR1 and CDR2 (germline): MDHEN, SYDVKM. CDR3 bases: TGTGCCAGCGGCTATCCGGGGGTAGCGCCGACCTCCTACAATGAGCAGTTCTTC. Its protein is CASGYPGVAPTSYNEQFF.

The V call is TRBV24-1, the J call TRBJ1-4, with a possible D match to TRBD1 (6 bases). Germline assignment: CDR1 KGHDR and CDR2 SFDVKD. The CDR3 runs to 14 residues. Trimming took off 4 bases at V and 11 bases at J, with 16 bases between the two ends. CDR3 nucleotide sequence: TGTGCCACCAGTGACAATCGACAGGTGGGCAAACTGTTTTTT. Residues: CATSDNRQVGKLFF.

CDR3 region: CASSSTLAESYEQYF. CDR3 sequence (DNA): TGCGCCAGCAGCTCCACCCTAGCGGAGTCCTACGAGCAGTACTTC. The rearrangement links TRBV5-1 to TRBJ2-7; 7 nucleotides align to TRBD2. The CDR3 has 15 amino acids. V shed 3 bases and J 1 base; nucleotides not matched to a gene: 7. Germline V gene sequence: CDR1 SGHRS, CDR2 YFSETQ.

The chain couples TRBV15 to TRBJ1-5; a possible D gene is TRBD1 (6 bases). The CDR3 is 17 residues long. Germline lookup yields CDR1 LNHNV and CDR2 YYDKDF (reference sequence). V gave up 0 bases and J gave up 0 bases, with 12 bases separating them. The CDR3 DNA reads TGTGCCACCAGCAGAGAAGGGGCAGGGGATAGCAATCAGCCCCAGCATTTT. Translation: CATSREGAGDSNQPQHF. Combining the CDR3 with reference TRBV15 and TRBJ1-5 gives the whole variable domain DAMVIQNPRYQVTQFGKPVTLSCSQTLNHNVMYWYQQKSSQAPKLLFHYYDKDFNNEADTPDNFQSRRPNTSFCFLDIRSPGLGDTAMYLCATSREGAGDSNQPQHFGDGTRLSIL.

The chain is built from TRBV6-5 and TRBJ1-5; 10 bases align to TRBD1. Per germline, CDR1 MNHEY and CDR2 SVGAGI. With V trimmed by 6 bases and J by 3 bases, 5 bases remained unmatched. This CDR3 is 15 amino acids long. DNA for the CDR3: TGTGCCAGCAGGACGGGACAGGGGAACAATCAGCCCCAGCATTTT. As protein: CASRTGQGNNQPQHF.

The gene calls are TRBV2 and TRBJ2-7; 7 nucleotides line up with TRBD1. V lost 10 bases and J lost 6; bases outside the gene matches: 15. The germline V gene has CDR1 SNHLY and CDR2 FYNNEI. The CDR3 covers 14 residues. CDR3 residues: CATKRDSIPPEQYF. For the CDR3, the DNA is TGTGCCACCAAAAGGGACAGCATCCCACCCGAGCAGTACTTC.